This is a list of T cell receptor beta chains from one sample in a study of control samples from healthy donors and cancer patients. The protocol was immunoSEQ multiplex PCR, while the TCRdb copy is restricted to in-frame clones and leaves out a portion. This table has over 150,000 clones, 90% to 95% appearing once. Sequencing was carried out using blood. These receptors were collected from a man aged 35 to 55 in good health. CDR3s include the opening cysteine and the closing phenylalanine or tryptophan. The D gene is left open where the match is weak. Size is omitted from some rows. Given values are once, few, many or a class for expanded clones.

CDR3 length	V gene	clone size	J gene	D gene	CDR3 protein	CDR3 DNA
13	TRBV2	NA	TRBJ1-2	TRBD1	CASNGDRFYGYTF	TGTGCCAGCAACGGGGACAGGTTCTATGGCTACACCTTC
15	TRBV30	NA	TRBJ1-4	NA	CAWSPKQATNEKLFF	TGTGCCTGGAGTCCCAAACAGGCAACTAATGAAAAACTGTTTTTT
15	TRBV7-9	NA	TRBJ2-7	TRBD1	CASTQGGQGAYEQYF	TGTGCCAGCACCCAAGGGGGACAGGGGGCATACGAGCAGTACTTC
14	TRBV6-6	NA	TRBJ2-7	NA	CASSYTSESYEQYF	TGTGCCAGCAGTTACACGTCGGAGTCCTACGAGCAGTACTTC
15	TRBV7-2	NA	TRBJ1-2	NA	CASSSHPETGSGYTF	TGTGCCAGCAGCTCCCACCCTGAGACAGGCTCTGGCTACACCTTC
13	TRBV6-6	NA	TRBJ1-1	NA	CASSLTGNTEAFF	TGTGCCAGCAGCTTGACAGGTAACACTGAAGCTTTCTTT
16	TRBV7-2	NA	TRBJ2-3	TRBD2	CASSSVAGGGQTTQYF	TGTGCCAGCAGCTCCGTAGCGGGGGGCGGCCAGACAACGCAGTATTTT
13	TRBV2	once	TRBJ1-5	TRBD1	CASKGQVNQPQHF	TGTGCCAGCAAGGGACAGGTGAATCAGCCCCAGCATTTT
13	TRBV27	NA	TRBJ2-7	TRBD1	CASRTPQGGEQYF	TGTGCCAGCAGAACACCACAGGGGGGCGAGCAGTACTTC
12	TRBV2	once	TRBJ1-1	NA	CASNTGYTEAFF	TGTGCCAGCAATACAGGGTACACTGAAGCTTTCTTT
14	TRBV19	NA	TRBJ2-2	TRBD1	CASRSGTGSGELFF	TGTGCCAGTAGGTCCGGGACAGGGTCCGGGGAGCTGTTTTTT
12	TRBV12-3/TRBV12-4	NA	TRBJ1-3	NA	CASSLAENTIYF	TGTGCCAGCAGTTTAGCCGAAAACACCATATATTTT
15	TRBV27	NA	TRBJ1-2	TRBD1	CASSPRSGGDYGYTF	TGTGCCAGCAGTCCCCGGTCAGGGGGCGACTATGGCTACACCTTC
14	TRBV3-1/TRBV3-2	NA	TRBJ1-6	NA	CASSLRRDNSPLHF	TGTGCCAGCAGCCTAAGGAGGGATAATTCACCCCTCCACTTT
11	TRBV20-1	NA	TRBJ2-7	NA	CSAVDSYEQYF	TGCAGTGCTGTGGACAGCTACGAGCAGTACTTC
14	TRBV28	NA	TRBJ1-2	TRBD1	CASSPYRGRYGYTF	TGTGCCAGCAGTCCGTACAGGGGGCGATATGGCTACACCTTC
12	TRBV18	NA	TRBJ2-7	TRBD1	CASSRDRVEQYF	TGTGCCAGCTCACGGGACAGGGTCGAGCAGTACTTC
14	TRBV6-5	once	TRBJ2-7	TRBD1	CASTYNQGAYEQYF	TGTGCCAGCACGTACAACCAGGGGGCATACGAGCAGTACTTC
19	TRBV4-1	NA	TRBJ1-3	TRBD1	CASSQDPWTGGRGGNTIYF	TGCGCCAGCAGCCAAGACCCATGGACAGGGGGAAGGGGGGGAAACACCATATATTTT
16	TRBV4-1	NA	TRBJ2-1	NA	CASSQPGQTSYNEQFF	TGCGCCAGCAGCCAACCAGGACAGACCTCCTACAATGAGCAGTTCTTC
12	TRBV7-9	NA	TRBJ1-5	NA	CASSLEGSPQHF	TGTGCCAGCAGCTTAGAGGGGTCGCCCCAGCATTTT
15	TRBV19	NA	TRBJ2-6	TRBD1	CASKGTGSGANVLTF	TGTGCCAGTAAGGGGACAGGGTCTGGGGCCAACGTCCTGACTTTC
15	TRBV23-1	NA	TRBJ1-1	NA	CASSQSLGTGLEAFF	TGCGCCAGCAGTCAAAGCTTAGGCACCGGCCTTGAAGCTTTCTTT
15	TRBV9	NA	TRBJ2-7	TRBD2	CASSVDVAGGREQYF	TGTGCCAGCAGCGTAGACGTAGCGGGGGGGCGCGAGCAGTACTTC
14	TRBV19	NA	TRBJ1-1	NA	CASSIRRGNTEAFF	TGTGCCAGTAGTATTAGGCGGGGGAACACTGAAGCTTTCTTT
14	TRBV4-1	NA	TRBJ1-1	TRBD1	CASSQDRGSTEAFF	TGCGCCAGCAGCCAAGACAGGGGGAGCACTGAAGCTTTCTTT
12	TRBV3-1/TRBV3-2	NA	TRBJ1-2	NA	CASSSGYYGYTF	TGTGCCAGCAGCTCCGGGTACTATGGCTACACCTTC
18	TRBV7-8	NA	TRBJ1-5	TRBD1	CASSLEGTGVHSNQPQHF	TGTGCCAGCAGCTTAGAAGGGACAGGGGTTCATAGCAATCAGCCCCAGCATTTT
13	TRBV18	NA	TRBJ2-5	NA	CASSPRTKETQYF	TGTGCCAGCTCACCGAGGACAAAAGAGACCCAGTACTTC
13	TRBV28	NA	TRBJ1-2	NA	CASSFLPPGGYTF	TGTGCCAGCAGTTTTCTTCCGCCGGGGGGCTACACCTTC
15	TRBV2	NA	TRBJ1-2	TRBD1	CASTGGLRQGGGYTF	TGTGCCAGCACCGGGGGACTGCGACAGGGAGGAGGCTACACCTTC
14	TRBV24-1	NA	TRBJ1-2	TRBD1	CATSDLDRDYGYTF	TGTGCCACCAGTGACCTCGACAGGGACTATGGCTACACCTTC
20	TRBV5-4	once	TRBJ2-2	TRBD2	CASSWRGRRGGFSNTGELFF	TGTGCCAGCAGCTGGAGGGGCCGGCGGGGGGGCTTTTCGAACACCGGGGAGCTGTTTTTT
15	TRBV30	NA	TRBJ1-4	NA	CAWNYASSPNEKLFF	TGTGCCTGGAATTATGCGTCTTCGCCTAATGAAAAACTGTTTTTT
15	TRBV4-3	NA	TRBJ1-4	NA	CASSQGSGTSEKLFF	TGCGCCAGCAGCCAAGGCTCAGGGACTAGTGAAAAACTGTTTTTT
16	TRBV9	NA	TRBJ1-4	NA	CASSVGNRDEGEKLFF	TGTGCCAGCAGCGTCGGGAACAGGGACGAGGGTGAAAAACTGTTTTTT
16	TRBV9	NA	TRBJ2-1	NA	CASSWQRARVRNEQFF	TGTGCCAGCAGCTGGCAACGAGCGAGGGTTAGGAATGAGCAGTTCTTC
14	TRBV11-2	NA	TRBJ1-1	NA	CASSWGGPSTEAFF	TGTGCCAGCAGCTGGGGGGGACCAAGCACTGAAGCTTTCTTT
13	TRBV30	NA	TRBJ2-5	NA	CAWSRPRQETQYF	TGTGCCTGGAGTCGACCAAGACAAGAGACCCAGTACTTC
14	TRBV19	once	TRBJ1-5	NA	CASSMGGTGQPQHF	TGTGCCAGTAGTATGGGGGGAACGGGTCAGCCCCAGCATTTT
12	TRBV19	NA	TRBJ1-4	NA	CATSATRSKLFF	TGTGCCACCTCCGCGACGCGGAGTAAACTGTTTTTT
15	TRBV15	NA	TRBJ1-2	NA	CATSRDPANNYGYTF	TGTGCCACCAGCAGAGATCCAGCTAATAACTATGGCTACACCTTC
13	TRBV6-5	NA	TRBJ2-3	NA	CASSYSGADTQYF	TGTGCCAGCAGTTACTCGGGGGCAGATACGCAGTATTTT
13	TRBV19	NA	TRBJ1-2	NA	CASSADRYYGYTF	TGTGCCAGTAGTGCGGACCGGTACTATGGCTACACCTTC
16	TRBV10-2	once	TRBJ1-1	NA	CASTLLLSGRDTEAFF	TGCGCCAGCACTTTACTATTGTCGGGGAGGGACACTGAAGCTTTCTTT
16	TRBV6-5	NA	TRBJ1-4	TRBD1	CASSYSPRGYGEKLFF	TGTGCCAGCAGTTACAGTCCCAGGGGGTATGGGGAAAAACTGTTTTTT
15	TRBV12-2	NA	TRBJ1-4	NA	CASRFQGQEAEKLFF	TGTGCAAGTCGCTTCCAAGGTCAGGAGGCTGAAAAACTGTTTTTT
12	TRBV13	NA	TRBJ1-1	TRBD1	CASSPRGRGAFF	TGTGCCAGCAGCCCGAGGGGGCGTGGGGCTTTCTTT